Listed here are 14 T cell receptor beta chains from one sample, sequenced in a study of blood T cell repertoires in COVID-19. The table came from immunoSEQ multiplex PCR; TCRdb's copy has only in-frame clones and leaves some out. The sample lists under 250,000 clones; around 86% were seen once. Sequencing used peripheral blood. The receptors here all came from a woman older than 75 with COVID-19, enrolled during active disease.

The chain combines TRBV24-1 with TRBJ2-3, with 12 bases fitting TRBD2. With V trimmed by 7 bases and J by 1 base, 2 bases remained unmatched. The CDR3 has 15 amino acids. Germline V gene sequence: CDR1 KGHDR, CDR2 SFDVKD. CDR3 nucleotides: TGTGCCACCAGGGCTAGCGGGGGGGGCACAGATACGCAGTATTTT. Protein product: CATRASGGGTDTQYF.

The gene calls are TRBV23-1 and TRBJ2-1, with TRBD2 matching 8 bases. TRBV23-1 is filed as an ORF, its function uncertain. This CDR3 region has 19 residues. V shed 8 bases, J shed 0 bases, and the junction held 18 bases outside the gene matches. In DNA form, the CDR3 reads TGCGCCAGCTTGAACACTGAGCTAGCGGGCGCGAGCTCCTACAATGAGCAGTTCTTC. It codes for CASLNTELAGASSYNEQFF.

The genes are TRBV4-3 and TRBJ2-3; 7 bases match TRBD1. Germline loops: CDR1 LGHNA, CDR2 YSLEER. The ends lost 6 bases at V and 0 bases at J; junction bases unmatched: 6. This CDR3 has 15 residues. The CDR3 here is CASSLTGVSTDTQYF. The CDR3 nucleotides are TGCGCCAGCAGTCTTACAGGGGTTAGCACAGATACGCAGTATTTT.

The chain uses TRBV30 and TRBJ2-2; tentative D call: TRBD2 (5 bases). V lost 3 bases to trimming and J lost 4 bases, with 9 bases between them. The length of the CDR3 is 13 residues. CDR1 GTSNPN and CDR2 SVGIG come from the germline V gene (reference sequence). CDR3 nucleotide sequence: TGTGCCTGGAGGAGCAGCGGCACCGGGGAGCTGTTTTTT. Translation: CAWRSSGTGELFF.

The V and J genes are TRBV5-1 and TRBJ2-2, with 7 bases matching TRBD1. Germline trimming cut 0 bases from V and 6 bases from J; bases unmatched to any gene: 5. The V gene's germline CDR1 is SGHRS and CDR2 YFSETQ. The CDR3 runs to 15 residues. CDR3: CASSLDRQGAGELFF. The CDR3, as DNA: TGCGCCAGCAGCTTGGACCGGCAGGGGGCCGGGGAGCTGTTTTTT.

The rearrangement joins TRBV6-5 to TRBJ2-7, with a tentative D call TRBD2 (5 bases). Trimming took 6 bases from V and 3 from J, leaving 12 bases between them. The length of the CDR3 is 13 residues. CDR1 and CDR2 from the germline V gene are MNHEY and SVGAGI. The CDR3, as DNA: TGTGCCAGCAGCCCGGGGTTTTACTACGAGCAGTACTTC. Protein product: CASSPGFYYEQYF.

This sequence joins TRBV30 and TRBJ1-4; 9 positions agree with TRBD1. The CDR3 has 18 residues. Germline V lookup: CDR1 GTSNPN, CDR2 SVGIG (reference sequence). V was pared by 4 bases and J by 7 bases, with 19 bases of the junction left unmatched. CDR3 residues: CAWKPTQPQGAYGEKLFF. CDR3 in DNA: TGTGCCTGGAAACCTACCCAACCACAGGGGGCTTATGGTGAAAAACTGTTTTTT.

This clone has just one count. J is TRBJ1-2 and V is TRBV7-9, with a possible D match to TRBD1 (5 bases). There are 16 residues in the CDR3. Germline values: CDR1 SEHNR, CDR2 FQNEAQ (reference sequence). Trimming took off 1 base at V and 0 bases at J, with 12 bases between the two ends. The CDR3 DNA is TGTGCCAGCAGCTTAGACCTGGACACTCCTAACTATGGCTACACCTTC. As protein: CASSLDLDTPNYGYTF. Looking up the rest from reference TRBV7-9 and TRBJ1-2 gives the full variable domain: DTGVSQNPRHKITKRGQNVTFRCDPISEHNRLYWYRQTLGQGPEFLTYFQNEAQLEKSRLLSDRFSAERPKGSFSTLEIQRTEQGDSAMYLCASSLDLDTPNYGYTFGSGTRLTVV.

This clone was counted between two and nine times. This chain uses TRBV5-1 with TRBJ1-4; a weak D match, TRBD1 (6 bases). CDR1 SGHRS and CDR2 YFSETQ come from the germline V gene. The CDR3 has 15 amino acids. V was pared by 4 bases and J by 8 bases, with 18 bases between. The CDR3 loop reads CASSRGAGEREKLFF. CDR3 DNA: TGCGCCAGCAGCCGGGGGGCAGGGGAAAGGGAAAAACTGTTTTTT.

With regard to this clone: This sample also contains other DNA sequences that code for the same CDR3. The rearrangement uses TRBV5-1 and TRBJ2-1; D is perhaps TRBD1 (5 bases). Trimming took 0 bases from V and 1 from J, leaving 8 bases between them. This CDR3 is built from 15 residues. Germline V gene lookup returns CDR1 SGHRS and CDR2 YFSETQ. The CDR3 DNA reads TGCGCCAGCAGCTTGGAGCAGGGTTCCTACAATGAGCAGTTCTTC. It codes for CASSLEQGSYNEQFF. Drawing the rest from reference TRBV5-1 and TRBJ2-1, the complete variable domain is KAGVTQTPRYLIKTRGQQVTLSCSPISGHRSVSWYQQTPGQGLQFLFEYFSETQRNKGNFPGRFSGRQFSNSRSEMNVSTLELGDSALYLCASSLEQGSYNEQFFGPGTRLTVL.

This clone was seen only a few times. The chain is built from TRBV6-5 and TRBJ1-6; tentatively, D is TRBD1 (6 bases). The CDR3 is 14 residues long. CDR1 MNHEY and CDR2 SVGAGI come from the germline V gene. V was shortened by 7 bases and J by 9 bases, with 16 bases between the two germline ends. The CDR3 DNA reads TGTGCCAGCACCAGGGGATTAGACGGTTCACCCCTCCACTTT. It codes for CASTRGLDGSPLHF.

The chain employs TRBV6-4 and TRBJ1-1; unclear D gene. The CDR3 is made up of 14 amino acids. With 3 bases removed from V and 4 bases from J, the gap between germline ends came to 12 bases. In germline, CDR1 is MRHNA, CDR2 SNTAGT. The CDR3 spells CASSDWAGRTEAFF. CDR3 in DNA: TGTGCCAGCAGTGATTGGGCGGGTCGCACTGAAGCTTTCTTT.

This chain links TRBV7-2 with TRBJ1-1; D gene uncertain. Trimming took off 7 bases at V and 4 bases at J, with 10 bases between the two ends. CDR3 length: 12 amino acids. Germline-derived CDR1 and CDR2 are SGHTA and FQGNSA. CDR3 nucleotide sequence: TGTGCCAGCACTTTTTCGGGCACTGAAGCTTTCTTT. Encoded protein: CASTFSGTEAFF.

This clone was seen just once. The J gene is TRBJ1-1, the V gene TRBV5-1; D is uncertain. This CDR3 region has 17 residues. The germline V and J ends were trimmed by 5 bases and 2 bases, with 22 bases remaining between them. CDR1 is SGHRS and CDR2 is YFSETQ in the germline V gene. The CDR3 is CASSLTPAVAFNTEAFF. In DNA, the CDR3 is TGCGCCAGCAGTCTCACCCCGGCGGTAGCTTTCAACACTGAAGCTTTCTTT.